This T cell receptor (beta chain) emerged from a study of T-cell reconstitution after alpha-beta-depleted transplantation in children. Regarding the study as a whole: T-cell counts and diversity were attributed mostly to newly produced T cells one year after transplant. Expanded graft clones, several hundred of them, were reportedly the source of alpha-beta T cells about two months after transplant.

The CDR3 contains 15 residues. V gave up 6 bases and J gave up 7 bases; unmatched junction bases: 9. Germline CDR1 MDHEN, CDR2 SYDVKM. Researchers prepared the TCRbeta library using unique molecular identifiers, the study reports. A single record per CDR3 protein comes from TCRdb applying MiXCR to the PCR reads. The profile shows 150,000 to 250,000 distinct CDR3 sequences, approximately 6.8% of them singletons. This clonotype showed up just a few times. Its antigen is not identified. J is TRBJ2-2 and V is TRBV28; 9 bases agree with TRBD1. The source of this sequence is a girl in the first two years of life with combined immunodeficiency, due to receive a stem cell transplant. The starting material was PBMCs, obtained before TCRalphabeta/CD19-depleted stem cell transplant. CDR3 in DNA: TGTGCCAGCAGCCTAAGGGACAGGGCCAGCGGGGAGCTGTTTTTT. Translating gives CASSLRDRASGELFF.